This TCR beta chain was identified in a study of cytomegalovirus exposure and HLA in healthy donors. About the study: Previous work identified 95 million to 120 million unique TCR beta sequences from 150 million to 200 million T cells. Broader study findings: Listed as cytomegalovirus-associated were 164 TCR beta chains.

In the PCR, 60 Vbeta and 13 Jbeta primers were used. Assay: immunoSEQ multiplex PCR; the TCRdb copy retains only in-frame clones and omits some. The sample lists about 160,000 clones; roughly four fifths were seen once. Turning to this clone: The target antigen is unknown.

The CDR3 spans 14 residues. V shed 5 bases and J 2 bases; nucleotides not matched to a gene: 4. The V gene's germline CDR1 is MNHEY and CDR2 SVGAGI. Material for sequencing was PBMCs. This receptor was identified in a middle-aged man in good health and CMV-seronegative. The chain employs TRBV6-5 and TRBJ2-5; 8 bases are shared with TRBD1. CDR3 sequence (DNA): TGTGCCAGCAGTCGAGGGACAGGACAAGAGACCCAGTACTTC. This sequence encodes CASSRGTGQETQYF.